This passage covers 12 T cell receptor beta chains from one sample sequenced in a study of early T cells in non-severe SARS-CoV-2 infection. Using its own MiXCR run on the 5' RACE reads, TCRdb lists one record per CDR3 protein. The sample lists about 94,000 distinct CDR3 sequences; roughly 13% were seen once. The sample comprised whole blood. All receptors derive from an adult who was a healthcare worker with PCR-confirmed SARS-CoV-2 infection or an uninfected control (not recorded which).

Ten or more counts support this clonotype. The J gene is TRBJ1-1, the V gene TRBV5-5; no firm D call. CDR3 length: 13 residues. V was pared by 4 bases and J by 8 bases, with 15 bases between. The germline CDR1 and CDR2 sequences are SGHKS and YYEKEE (reference sequence). The CDR3 DNA sequence: TGTGCCAGCAGCCCCCCATTTGGGAAAGAAGCTTTCTTT. Translation gives CASSPPFGKEAFF.

This clonotype was recorded a few times. This chain connects TRBV4-1 to TRBJ1-1, with 7 nucleotides matching TRBD1. Germline trimming cut 4 bases from V and 0 bases from J; bases unmatched to any gene: 8. This CDR3 is 16 amino acids long. Germline CDR1 reads MGHRA; CDR2 reads YSYEKL. CDR3 residues: CASSPTNRGMNTEAFF. The CDR3 bases are TGCGCCAGCAGCCCCACAAACAGGGGAATGAACACTGAAGCTTTCTTT.

At least ten counts were recorded for this clonotype. This chain joins TRBV11-2 and TRBJ2-2, with D perhaps TRBD1 (6 bases). The CDR3 runs to 15 residues. V was shortened by 5 bases and J by 1 base, with 11 bases between the two germline ends. Germline loops: CDR1 SGHAT, CDR2 FQNNGV. This chain's CDR3 is CASSPQGRNTGELFF. The CDR3 coding sequence is TGTGCCAGCAGCCCCCAGGGGAGGAACACCGGGGAGCTGTTTTTT.

CDR3 coding DNA: TGTGCCAGCAGCCTACCACCGGGGGGGGAAGAGACCCAGTACTTC. Its translation: CASSLPPGGEETQYF. The rearrangement links TRBV5-4 to TRBJ2-5, with TRBD2 matching over 8 bases. Germline CDR1 and CDR2: SGHNT and YYREEE (reference sequence). V lost 4 bases to trimming and J lost 3 bases; unmatched junction nucleotides: 8. The CDR3 has 15 amino acids.

This clonotype was detected a few times. The rearrangement links TRBV4-2 to TRBJ1-5, with D possibly being TRBD1 (5 bases). CDR3 length equals 15 residues. V lost 0 bases, J lost 8 bases, and 14 bases lay in between. The V gene's germline CDR1 is LGHNA and CDR2 YNFKEQ. DNA of the CDR3: TGTGCCAGCAGCCAAGAGTCGGCAGGGACTGAGCCCCAGCATTTT. This encodes CASSQESAGTEPQHF.

This clonotype appeared a few times. The chain combines TRBV5-1 with TRBJ2-5; D is undetermined. The V and J ends lost 4 bases and 5 bases respectively, with 18 bases between them. CDR1 is SGHRS and CDR2 is YFSETQ in the germline V gene. The CDR3 has 15 residues. The CDR3 DNA follows: TGCGCCAGCAGCGAAAAGCCCAGGCTTTCGGAGACCCAGTACTTC. Its protein product is CASSEKPRLSETQYF.

This clonotype was detected a few times. The chain recombines TRBV2 with TRBJ1-5; weak D call: TRBD1 (5 bases). Trimming took off 4 bases at V and 3 bases at J, with 16 bases between the two ends. Germline V gives CDR1 SNHLY, CDR2 FYNNEI. CDR3 length: 16 residues. CDR3 bases: TGTGCCAGCAGTGTGGGGGGGGTGGCACCCAATCAGCCCCAGCATTTT. Amino acid sequence: CASSVGGVAPNQPQHF.

The chain is built from TRBV6-5 and TRBJ1-2; D is ambiguous. This CDR3 comprises 15 residues. Germline CDR1 is MNHEY and CDR2 is SVGAGI. With 0 bases removed from V and 2 bases from J, the gap between germline ends came to 10 bases. The CDR3 loop is CASSYSTTGNYGYTF. CDR3 coding DNA: TGTGCCAGCAGTTACTCGACAACGGGCAACTATGGCTACACCTTC.

The chain carries TRBV28 and TRBJ2-2, with unresolved D. Per germline, CDR1 MDHEN and CDR2 SYDVKM. V was cut by 5 bases and J by 5 bases, with 6 bases left in between. This CDR3 has 12 amino acids. Written as DNA, the CDR3 is TGTGCCAGCAGTAACCCTACCGGGGAGCTGTTTTTT. Its translation: CASSNPTGELFF.

This clonotype was picked up many times. V gene TRBV4-1 combines with J gene TRBJ2-7; the match to TRBD2 covers 9 bases. J was trimmed by 2 bases and V by 1 base; bases with no gene match: 3. Germline-derived CDR1 and CDR2 are MGHRA and YSYEKL. CDR3 length: 15 amino acids. CDR3: CASSQGLAATYEQYF. CDR3 DNA: TGCGCCAGCAGCCAAGGACTAGCGGCAACCTACGAGCAGTACTTC.

CDR3 sequence (DNA): TGTGCCAGCAGCTTATCACCAGGCAACACTGAAGCTTTCTTT. This encodes CASSLSPGNTEAFF. The chain couples TRBV7-3 to TRBJ1-1; D uncertain. The CDR3 runs 14 residues. V shed 2 bases and J shed 2 bases, with 9 bases lying between them. Germline V gene data show CDR1 as SGHTA and CDR2 as FQGTGA.

In this sample, this clonotype turned up many times. V and J are TRBV7-9 and TRBJ1-1; 8 nucleotides agree with TRBD1. CDR1 and CDR2 (germline): SEHNR, FQNEAQ (reference sequence). This CDR3 has 13 amino acids. V was clipped by 2 bases and J by 4 bases; unmatched bases: 0. In nucleotides, the CDR3 is TGTGCCAGCAGCTTAACAGGGGGCACTGAAGCTTTCTTT. This codes for CASSLTGGTEAFF.